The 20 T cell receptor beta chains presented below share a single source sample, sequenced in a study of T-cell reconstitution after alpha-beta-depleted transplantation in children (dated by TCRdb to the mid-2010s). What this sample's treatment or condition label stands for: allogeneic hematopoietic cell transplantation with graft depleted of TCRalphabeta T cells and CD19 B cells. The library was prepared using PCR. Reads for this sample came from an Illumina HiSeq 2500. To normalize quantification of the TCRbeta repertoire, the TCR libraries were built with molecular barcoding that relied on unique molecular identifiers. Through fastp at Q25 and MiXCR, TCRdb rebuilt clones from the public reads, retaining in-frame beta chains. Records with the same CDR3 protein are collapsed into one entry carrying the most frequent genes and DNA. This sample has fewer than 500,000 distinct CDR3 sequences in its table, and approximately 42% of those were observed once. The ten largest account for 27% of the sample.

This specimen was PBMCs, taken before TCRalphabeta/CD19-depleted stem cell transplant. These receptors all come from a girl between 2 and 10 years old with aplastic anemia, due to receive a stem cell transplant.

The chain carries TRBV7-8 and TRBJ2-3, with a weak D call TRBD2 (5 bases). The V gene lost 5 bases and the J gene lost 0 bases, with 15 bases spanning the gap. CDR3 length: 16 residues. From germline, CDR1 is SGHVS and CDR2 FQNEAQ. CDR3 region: CASSREGGASTDTQYF. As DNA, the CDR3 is TGTGCCAGCAGCCGTGAGGGCGGAGCGAGCACAGATACGCAGTATTTT.

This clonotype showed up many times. DNA for the CDR3: TGCAGTGCCTACCGGGACAGTTCCTACGAGCAGTACTTC. It yields the protein CSAYRDSSYEQYF. The chain uses TRBV20-1 and TRBJ2-7; 7 nucleotides align to TRBD1. This CDR3 is 13 amino acids long. Germline CDR1 DFQATT, CDR2 SNEGSKA (reference sequence). J was trimmed by 1 base and V by 6 bases; bases with no gene match: 6.

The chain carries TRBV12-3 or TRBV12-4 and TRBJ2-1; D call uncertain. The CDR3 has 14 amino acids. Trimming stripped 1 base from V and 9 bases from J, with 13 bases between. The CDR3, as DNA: TGTGCCAGCAGTTTAGTAGGCCAGATCGGTGAGCAGTTCTTC. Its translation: CASSLVGQIGEQFF.

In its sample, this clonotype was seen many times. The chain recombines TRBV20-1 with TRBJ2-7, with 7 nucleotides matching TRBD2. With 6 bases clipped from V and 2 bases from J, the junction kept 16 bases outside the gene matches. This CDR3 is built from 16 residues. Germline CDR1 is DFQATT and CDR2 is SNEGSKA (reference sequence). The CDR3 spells CSAELTSSGEAYEQYF. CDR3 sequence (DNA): TGCAGTGCCGAACTAACCTCTAGCGGAGAAGCCTACGAGCAGTACTTC.

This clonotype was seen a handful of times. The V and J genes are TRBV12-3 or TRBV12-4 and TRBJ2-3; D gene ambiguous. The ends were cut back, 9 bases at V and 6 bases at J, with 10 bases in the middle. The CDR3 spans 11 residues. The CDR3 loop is CASLGQDTQYF. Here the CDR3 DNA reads TGTGCCAGTTTGGGTCAGGATACGCAGTATTTT.

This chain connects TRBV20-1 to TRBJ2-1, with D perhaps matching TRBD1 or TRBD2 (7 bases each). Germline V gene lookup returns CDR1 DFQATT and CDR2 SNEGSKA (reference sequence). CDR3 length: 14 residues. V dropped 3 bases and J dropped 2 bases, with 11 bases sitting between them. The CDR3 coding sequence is TGCAGTGCTAGGGGAGGGGGCGCCTACAATGAGCAGTTCTTC. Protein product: CSARGGGAYNEQFF.

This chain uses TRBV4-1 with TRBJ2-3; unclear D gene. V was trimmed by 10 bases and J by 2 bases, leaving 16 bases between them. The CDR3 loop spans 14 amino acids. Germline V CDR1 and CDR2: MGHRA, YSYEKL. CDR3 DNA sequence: TGCGCCACCAAGGATTTCGGATTCACAGATACGCAGTATTTT. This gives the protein CATKDFGFTDTQYF.

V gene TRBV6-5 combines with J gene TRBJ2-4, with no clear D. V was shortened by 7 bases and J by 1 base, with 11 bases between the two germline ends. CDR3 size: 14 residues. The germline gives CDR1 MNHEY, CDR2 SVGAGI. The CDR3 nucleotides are TGTGCCAGCAATTTGATGAGGGCCAAAAACATTCAGTACTTC. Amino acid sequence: CASNLMRAKNIQYF.

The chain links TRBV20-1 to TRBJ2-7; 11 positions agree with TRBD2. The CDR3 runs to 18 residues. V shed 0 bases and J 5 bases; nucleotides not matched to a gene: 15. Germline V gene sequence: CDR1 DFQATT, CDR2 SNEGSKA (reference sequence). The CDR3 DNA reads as TGCAGTGCTAGAGACCTCGGGACTAGCGGCAGTCCTTCCGACGAGCAGTACTTC. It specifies CSARDLGTSGSPSDEQYF.

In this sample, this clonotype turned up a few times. Here the CDR3 DNA reads TGTGCCAGCCGGGGCCGTAGCGGGAGGGGTGAGCAGTTCTTC. It encodes CASRGRSGRGEQFF. The chain carries TRBV6-1 and TRBJ2-1, with 11 bases that match TRBD2. The CDR3 length is 14 residues. Germline trimming cut 8 bases from V and 9 bases from J; bases unmatched to any gene: 9. The germline V gene has CDR1 MNHNS and CDR2 SASEGT.

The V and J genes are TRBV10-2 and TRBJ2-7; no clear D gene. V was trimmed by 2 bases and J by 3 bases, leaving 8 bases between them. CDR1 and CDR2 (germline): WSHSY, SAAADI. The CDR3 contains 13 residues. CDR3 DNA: TGCGCCAGCAGTGAGCCAGGTCGCTACGAGCAGTACTTC. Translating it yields CASSEPGRYEQYF.

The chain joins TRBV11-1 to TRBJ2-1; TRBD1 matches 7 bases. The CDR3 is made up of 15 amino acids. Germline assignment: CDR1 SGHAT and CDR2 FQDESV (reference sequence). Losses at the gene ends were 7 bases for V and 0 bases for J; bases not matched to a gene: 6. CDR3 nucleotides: TGTGCCAGCACCGAACAGGGGTTCTCCTACAATGAGCAGTTCTTC. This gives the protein CASTEQGFSYNEQFF.

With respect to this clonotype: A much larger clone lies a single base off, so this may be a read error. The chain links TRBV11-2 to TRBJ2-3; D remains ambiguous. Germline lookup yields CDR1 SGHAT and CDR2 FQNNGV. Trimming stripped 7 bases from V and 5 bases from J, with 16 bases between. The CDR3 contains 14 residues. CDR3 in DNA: TGTGCCAGCATCCAAGGAACTGGAAGAGATACGCAGTATTTT. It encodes CASIQGTGRDTQYF.

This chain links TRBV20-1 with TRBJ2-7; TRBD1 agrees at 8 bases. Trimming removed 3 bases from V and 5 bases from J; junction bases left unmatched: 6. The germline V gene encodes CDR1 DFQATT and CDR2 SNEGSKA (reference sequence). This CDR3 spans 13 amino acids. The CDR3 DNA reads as TGCAGTGCTAGTGGGGGACAGGCAAACGAGCAGTACTTC. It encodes CSASGGQANEQYF.

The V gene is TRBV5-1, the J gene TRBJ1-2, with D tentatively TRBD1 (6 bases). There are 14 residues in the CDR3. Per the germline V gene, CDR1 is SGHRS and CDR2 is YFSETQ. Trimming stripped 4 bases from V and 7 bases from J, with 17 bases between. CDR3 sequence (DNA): TGCGCCAGCAGCGGCGAGACAGGAATTGGTGGCTACACCTTC. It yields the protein CASSGETGIGGYTF. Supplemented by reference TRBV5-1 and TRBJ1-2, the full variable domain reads KAGVTQTPRYLIKTRGQQVTLSCSPISGHRSVSWYQQTPGQGLQFLFEYFSETQRNKGNFPGRFSGRQFSNSRSEMNVSTLELGDSALYLCASSGETGIGGYTFGSGTRLTVV.

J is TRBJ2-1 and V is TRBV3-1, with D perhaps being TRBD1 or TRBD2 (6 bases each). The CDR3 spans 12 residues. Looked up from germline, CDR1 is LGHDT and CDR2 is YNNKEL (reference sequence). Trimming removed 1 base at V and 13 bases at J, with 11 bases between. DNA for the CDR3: TGTGCCAGCAGCCAAGTTAGGGGGGATCAGTTCTTC. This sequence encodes CASSQVRGDQFF.

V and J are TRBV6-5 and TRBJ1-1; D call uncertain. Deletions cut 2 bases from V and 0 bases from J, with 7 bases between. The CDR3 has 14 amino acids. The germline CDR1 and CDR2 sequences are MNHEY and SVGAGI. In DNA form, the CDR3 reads TGTGCCAGCAGTTACGAGGGCATGAACACTGAAGCTTTCTTT. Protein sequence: CASSYEGMNTEAFF.

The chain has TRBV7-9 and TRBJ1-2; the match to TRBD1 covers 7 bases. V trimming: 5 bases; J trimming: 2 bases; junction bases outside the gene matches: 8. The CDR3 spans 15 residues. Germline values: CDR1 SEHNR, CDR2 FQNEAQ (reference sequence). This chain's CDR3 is CASSAPLDRNYGYTF. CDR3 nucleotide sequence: TGTGCCAGCAGCGCTCCCCTGGACAGGAACTATGGCTACACCTTC.

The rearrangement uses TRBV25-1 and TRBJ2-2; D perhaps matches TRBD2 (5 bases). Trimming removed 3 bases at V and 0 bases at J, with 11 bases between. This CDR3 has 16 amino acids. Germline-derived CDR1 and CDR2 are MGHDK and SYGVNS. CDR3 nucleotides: TGTGCCAGCAGTGAGAGGGAAGGAACGAACACCGGGGAGCTGTTTTTT. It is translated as CASSEREGTNTGELFF. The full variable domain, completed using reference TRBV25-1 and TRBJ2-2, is EADIYQTPRYLVIGTGKKITLECSQTMGHDKMYWYQQDPGMELHLIHYSYGVNSTEKGDLSSESTVSRIRTEHFPLTLESARPSHTSQYLCASSEREGTNTGELFFGEGSRLTVL.

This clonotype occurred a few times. The CDR3 loop is CASSTGLAGGDTQYF. CDR3 DNA sequence: TGTGCCAGCAGTACCGGACTAGCGGGAGGGGATACGCAGTATTTT. This chain connects TRBV6-2 or TRBV6-3 to TRBJ2-3; 15 bases line up with TRBD2. J was trimmed by 6 bases and V by 5 bases; bases with no gene match: 3. The germline V gene encodes CDR1 MNHEY and CDR2 SVGEGT. The CDR3 contains 15 residues.